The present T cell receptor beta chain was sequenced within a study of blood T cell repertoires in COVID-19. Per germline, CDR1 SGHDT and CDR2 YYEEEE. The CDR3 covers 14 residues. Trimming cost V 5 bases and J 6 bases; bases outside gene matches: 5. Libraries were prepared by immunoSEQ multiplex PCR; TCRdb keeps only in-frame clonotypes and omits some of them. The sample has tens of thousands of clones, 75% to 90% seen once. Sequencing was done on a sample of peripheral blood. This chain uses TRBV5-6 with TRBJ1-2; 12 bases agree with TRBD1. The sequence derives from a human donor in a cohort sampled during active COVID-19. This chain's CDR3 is CASRRDRGLHGYTF. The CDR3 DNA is TGTGCCAGCAGGCGGGACAGGGGGCTTCATGGCTACACCTTC.